Following are 25 T cell receptor beta chains from one sample sequenced in a study of cytomegalovirus exposure and HLA in healthy donors (dated by TCRdb to the late 2010s). Receptor amplification or capture employed the immunoSEQ multiplex PCR assay. For the multiplex PCR, a mixture combining 60 forward primers for TCR Vbeta segments and 13 reverse primers for TCR Jbeta segments was used. This is the immuneACCESS table as TCRdb keeps it, with only in-frame sequences that have V and J called. A part of the clones is gone; compared with another copy, unresolved V genes explain less than half, and the rest is unexplained. This sample's table lists 200,000 to 250,000 clones. The ten largest clones add up to over 0.75% of the sample. The specimen sequenced was PBMCs. All receptors come from a woman aged 25 to 45 in good health and CMV-seropositive.

The chain links TRBV10-3 to TRBJ1-2; D is perhaps TRBD1 (6 bases). Trimming stripped 10 bases from V and 2 bases from J, with 14 bases between. In germline, CDR1 is ENHRY, CDR2 SYGVKD. The CDR3 sequence is 13 residues long. CDR3 in amino acids: CATSNRENYGYTF. The CDR3 DNA sequence: TGTGCCACTTCGAACAGGGAAAACTATGGCTACACCTTC.

The chain employs TRBV7-2 and TRBJ1-5; maybe TRBD1 (5 bases). Germline V CDR1 and CDR2: SGHTA, FQGNSA. V was pared by 3 bases and J by 5 bases, with 8 bases between. The CDR3 loop spans 13 amino acids. CDR3: CASSFQGDQPQHF. Written as DNA, the CDR3 is TGTGCCAGCAGCTTTCAGGGTGATCAGCCCCAGCATTTT.

The chain links TRBV27 to TRBJ2-7, with 9 nucleotides matching TRBD2. The V and J ends lost 0 bases and 2 bases, in that order; junction bases with no gene match: 5. The CDR3 covers 16 residues. Germline CDR1 and CDR2: MNHEY and SMNVEV (reference sequence). CDR3 region: CASSLSQAGGPYEQYF. The CDR3, as DNA: TGTGCCAGCAGTTTATCTCAAGCGGGAGGCCCCTACGAGCAGTACTTC.

This rearrangement joins TRBV6-5 to TRBJ1-2; 7 bases agree with TRBD1. Germline CDR1 reads MNHEY; CDR2 reads SVGAGI. The trim removed 6 bases at V and 3 bases at J, leaving 4 bases unmatched. This CDR3 has 13 residues. DNA for the CDR3: TGTGCCAGCAGCGGGGACAGTTACTATGGCTACACCTTC. Its translation: CASSGDSYYGYTF.

This chain joins TRBV15 and TRBJ2-7; 10 bases are a match to TRBD1. The CDR3 extends over 14 amino acids. The J segment lost 4 bases and the V segment lost 3 bases, leaving 3 bases of the junction unmatched. The germline CDR1 and CDR2 sequences are LNHNV and YYDKDF (reference sequence). CDR3 sequence: CATSRDRGGYEQYF. In DNA, the CDR3 is TGTGCCACCAGCAGGGACAGGGGGGGGTACGAGCAGTACTTC.

The chain recombines TRBV6-5 with TRBJ1-4; a weak D match, TRBD1 (5 bases). This CDR3 spans 16 amino acids. Trimming removed 3 bases from V and 5 bases from J, with 16 bases in between. Germline V CDR1 and CDR2: MNHEY, SVGAGI. The CDR3 DNA sequence: TGTGCCAGCAGTTATAGCCTACAGGAGACAAATGAAAAACTGTTTTTT. It translates to CASSYSLQETNEKLFF.

This chain connects TRBV25-1 to TRBJ1-1; tentatively, D is TRBD1 (5 bases). The V gene lost 4 bases and the J gene lost 5 bases, with 17 bases spanning the gap. Germline CDR1 reads MGHDK; CDR2 reads SYGVNS. This CDR3 has 15 residues. CDR3 nucleotide sequence: TGTGCCAGCAGTGCTTACGGAAACAGGAAGACTGAAGCTTTCTTT. It specifies CASSAYGNRKTEAFF.

The V and J genes are TRBV7-2 and TRBJ1-1; 7 nucleotides match TRBD1. In germline, CDR1 is SGHTA, CDR2 FQGNSA. There are 16 residues in the CDR3. With V trimmed by 5 bases and J by 0 bases, 9 bases remained unmatched. This CDR3 reads CASSPPRQGVNTEAFF. As DNA, the CDR3 is TGTGCCAGCAGCCCGCCCCGGCAGGGGGTGAACACTGAAGCTTTCTTT.

The genes are TRBV4-3 and TRBJ1-2; D remains ambiguous. Germline assignment: CDR1 LGHNA and CDR2 YSLEER. Trimming took off 4 bases at V and 4 bases at J, with 10 bases between the two ends. The CDR3 runs to 13 residues. The CDR3 DNA is TGCGCCAGCAGCCGAGGCGACTTCTATGGCTACACCTTC. Its translation: CASSRGDFYGYTF.

The rearrangement joins TRBV25-1 to TRBJ2-7, with D tentatively TRBD2 (5 bases). V gave up 5 bases and J gave up 0 bases, with 11 bases separating them. CDR1 and CDR2 (germline): MGHDK, SYGVNS. This CDR3 is 14 amino acids long. CDR3 nucleotides: TGTGCCAGCAGTTATGAGGGTCTCTCCTACGAGCAGTACTTC. Translated, it gives CASSYEGLSYEQYF.

V gene TRBV6-6 combines with J gene TRBJ2-7; possible D gene TRBD2, 5 bases. Germline V lookup: CDR1 MNHNY, CDR2 SVGAGI (reference sequence). Trimming left V 8 bases short and J 3 bases short, with 17 bases between. The CDR3 runs to 14 residues. DNA of the CDR3: TGTGCCAGCGCGAGGCCGGAGGAGAACTACGAGCAGTACTTC. This sequence encodes CASARPEENYEQYF.

The J gene is TRBJ2-5, the V gene TRBV7-9; 8 nucleotides match TRBD2. Germline CDR1 reads SEHNR; CDR2 reads FQNEAQ (reference sequence). The CDR3 is made up of 14 amino acids. Trimming removed 2 bases from V and 5 bases from J; junction bases left unmatched: 4. The CDR3 reads CASSLTGGLETQYF. CDR3 DNA sequence: TGTGCCAGCAGCTTAACGGGGGGGCTGGAGACCCAGTACTTC.

The J gene is TRBJ1-2, the V gene TRBV9, with a possible D match to TRBD1 (5 bases). Germline loops: CDR1 SGDLS, CDR2 YYNGEE. Trimming removed 4 bases at V and 2 bases at J, with 18 bases between. The length of the CDR3 is 16 residues. The CDR3 DNA reads TGTGCCAGCAGCCCGATGGACGGGGCGGGGAACTATGGCTACACCTTC. Amino acid sequence: CASSPMDGAGNYGYTF.

This chain connects TRBV6-5 to TRBJ1-5; maybe TRBD1 (6 bases). Germline loops: CDR1 MNHEY, CDR2 SVGAGI. V was trimmed by 7 bases and J by 0 bases, leaving 10 bases between them. The CDR3 extends over 14 amino acids. The chain's CDR3 is CASNGQFSNQPQHF. CDR3 nucleotides: TGTGCCAGCAATGGACAGTTTAGCAATCAGCCCCAGCATTTT.

The V and J genes are TRBV7-9 and TRBJ2-5; D remains ambiguous. This CDR3 region has 12 residues. Trimming took off 5 bases at V and 5 bases at J, with 9 bases between the two ends. Germline CDR1 and CDR2: SEHNR and FQNEAQ (reference sequence). CDR3 amino acids: CASSRNSETQYF. In nucleotides, the CDR3 is TGTGCCAGCAGCCGTAATTCGGAGACCCAGTACTTC.

This rearrangement joins TRBV5-1 to TRBJ1-6, with 7 bases matching TRBD1. The CDR3 is 15 residues long. V lost 2 bases, J lost 7 bases, and 6 bases stayed unmatched. Germline assignment: CDR1 SGHRS and CDR2 YFSETQ. CDR3 in DNA: TGCGCCAGCAGCTTTACACAGGGGTCCAATTCACCCCTCCACTTT. This codes for CASSFTQGSNSPLHF. The variable domain in full, with the rest retrieved from reference TRBV5-1 and TRBJ1-6, is KAGVTQTPRYLIKTRGQQVTLSCSPISGHRSVSWYQQTPGQGLQFLFEYFSETQRNKGNFPGRFSGRQFSNSRSEMNVSTLELGDSALYLCASSFTQGSNSPLHFGNGTRLTVT.

The chain uses TRBV5-1 and TRBJ1-2; 8 bases are shared with TRBD1. Germline loops: CDR1 SGHRS, CDR2 YFSETQ. V lost 3 bases and J lost 3; bases outside the gene matches: 4. The CDR3 sequence is 14 residues long. CDR3 sequence reads: CASSYGQGDYGYTF. The CDR3 DNA is TGCGCCAGCAGCTACGGACAGGGAGACTATGGCTACACCTTC.

The J gene is TRBJ1-2, the V gene TRBV5-4; 10 bases map to TRBD1. CDR3 length: 15 residues. Germline V gene data show CDR1 as SGHNT and CDR2 as YYREEE (reference sequence). The V and J ends lost 0 bases and 6 bases, in that order; junction bases with no gene match: 5. The chain's CDR3 is CASSLGWDRGDGYTF. CDR3 sequence (DNA): TGTGCCAGCAGCTTGGGTTGGGACAGGGGAGATGGCTACACCTTC.

The rearrangement joins TRBV2 to TRBJ1-1; the match to TRBD1 covers 7 bases. The germline V gene encodes CDR1 SNHLY and CDR2 FYNNEI. The V gene end was trimmed by 2 bases and the J gene end by 2 bases; junction bases not matched to a gene: 5. This CDR3 has 15 residues. This CDR3 is CASSELGQANTEAFF. CDR3 nucleotide sequence: TGTGCCAGCAGTGAACTCGGACAGGCAAACACTGAAGCTTTCTTT.

The chain joins TRBV18 to TRBJ2-2, with 13 positions matching TRBD2. Germline V lookup: CDR1 KGHSH, CDR2 LQKENI. The junction had 7 bases not matched to a gene; V was cut back by 5 bases and J by 10 bases. The CDR3 totals 15 residues. This CDR3 is CASSSGTSGDPELFF. CDR3 DNA sequence: TGTGCCAGCTCATCTGGGACTAGCGGGGACCCGGAGCTGTTTTTT. Using reference TRBV18 and TRBJ2-2 for the parts outside the CDR3, the full variable domain is NAGVMQNPRHLVRRRGQEARLRCSPMKGHSHVYWYRQLPEEGLKFMVYLQKENIIDESGMPKERFSAEFPKEGPSILRIQQVVRGDSAAYFCASSSGTSGDPELFFGEGSRLTVL.

The gene calls are TRBV4-1 and TRBJ2-5; possibly TRBD2 for D (7 bases). From germline, CDR1 is MGHRA and CDR2 YSYEKL. The CDR3 contains 18 residues. The ends were cut back, 0 bases at V and 5 bases at J, with 22 bases in the middle. The CDR3: CASSQESLGGALLETQYF. The CDR3 DNA is TGCGCCAGCAGCCAAGAATCCCTTGGGGGGGCTCTATTGGAGACCCAGTACTTC.

The chain links TRBV7-2 to TRBJ2-7; D call uncertain. CDR3 size: 11 residues. Per germline, CDR1 SGHTA and CDR2 FQGNSA. V lost 5 bases and J 4 bases, leaving 6 bases between the germline ends. The CDR3 coding sequence is TGTGCCAGCAGCCTCTTTTACGAGCAGTACTTC. Its translation: CASSLFYEQYF.

The chain carries TRBV7-9 and TRBJ2-2; D is ambiguous. V was clipped by 10 bases and J by 2 bases, with 14 bases between them. The CDR3 sequence is 14 residues long. CDR1 and CDR2 (germline): SEHNR, FQNEAQ (reference sequence). Written as DNA, the CDR3 is TGTGCCACCCCGAGGCTGGGTAACACCGGGGAGCTGTTTTTT. Protein: CATPRLGNTGELFF.

The rearrangement joins TRBV7-2 to TRBJ1-3, with D perhaps TRBD1 (6 bases). The length of the CDR3 is 16 residues. Per the germline V gene, CDR1 is SGHTA and CDR2 is FQGNSA. Trimming shortened V by 5 bases and J by 2 bases, and 16 bases separated the two germline ends. For the CDR3, the DNA is TGTGCCAGCAGCCCAACAGGGTCATGGGCTGGAAACACCATATATTTT. Translated: CASSPTGSWAGNTIYF.

The J gene is TRBJ2-5, the V gene TRBV6-5, with 8 bases identical to TRBD1. CDR1 and CDR2 (germline): MNHEY, SVGAGI. The V segment lost 10 bases and the J segment 4 bases; nucleotides outside the gene matches: 8. The CDR3 is 13 amino acids. CDR3 in DNA: TGTGCCACTCGACAGGGGCTCGGAGAGACCCAGTACTTC. Translated, it gives CATRQGLGETQYF.